The clone carrying this T cell receptor beta chain has only a few counts. Time point specified: patch test 1, 2 weeks after DPC sensitization. Treatment indicated: therapeutic diphenylcyclopropenone sensitization with weekly scalp DPC. The entry originates in a study of human T cells and chemical hapten exposure. V was shortened by 0 bases and J by 4 bases, with 17 bases between the two germline ends. CDR3 length equals 17 residues. The germline CDR1 and CDR2 sequences are LGHNA and YNFKEQ. TCRdb called the RACE reads again in MiXCR, with one record for every CDR3 protein. This sample has 84,000 or so distinct CDR3 sequences, with roughly a tenth found just once.

The chain recombines TRBV4-2 with TRBJ2-3, with D tentatively TRBD1 (5 bases). The receptor was isolated from a man aged 40-50 years with alopecia areata. Some clones in this sample may be carry-over from other donors' samples. Source: whole blood, taken in connection with sensitization to the hapten diphenylcyclopropenone (DPC). CDR3 nucleotides: TGTGCCAGCAGCCAAGATTTTGGTAGGCACAGGCCAGATACGCAGTATTTT. Protein product: CASSQDFGRHRPDTQYF.